The next 19 T cell receptor beta chains were all read from a single sample in a study of cytomegalovirus exposure and HLA in healthy donors (dated by TCRdb to 2016 to 2017). Receptor amplification or capture employed the immunoSEQ multiplex PCR assay. For the multiplex PCR, a mixture combining 60 forward primers for TCR Vbeta segments and 13 reverse primers for TCR Jbeta segments was used. Held by TCRdb, this immuneACCESS table contains in-frame sequences only and omits some clones. Under half of the omission traces to an unresolved V gene where checked; the cause of the rest is unknown. Present in this sample are about 210,000 clones, approximately 85% of which were seen just once. Jointly, the top ten make up 0.24% of the sample. The sample consisted of PBMCs. The receptors stem from a girl aged 2 to 10 in good health and CMV-seronegative.

The chain carries TRBV29-1 and TRBJ1-1; D may be TRBD1 (5 bases). The CDR3 contains 18 residues. V dropped 4 bases and J dropped 4 bases, with 28 bases sitting between them. Germline CDR1 is SQVTM and CDR2 is ANQGSEA. In DNA, the CDR3 is TGCAGCGTTGCTACCTACCTAGGCGGGGGTAGGGGAAGCACTGAAGCTTTCTTT. It is translated as CSVATYLGGGRGSTEAFF.

The DNA of the CDR3 is TGTGCCAGCAGCTTAGTCTCAGCCAGCGGGAGAGTCAGTAAGTTCTTC. The encoded protein is CASSLVSASGRVSKFF. The chain uses TRBV7-9 and TRBJ2-1, with TRBD2 matching 8 bases. The germline V gene has CDR1 SEHNR and CDR2 FQNEAQ (reference sequence). The length of the CDR3 is 16 residues. The J segment lost 14 bases and the V segment lost 1 base, leaving 16 bases of the junction unmatched.

The chain uses TRBV7-9 and TRBJ2-5; the D is unclear. Germline lookup yields CDR1 SEHNR and CDR2 FQNEAQ (reference sequence). The CDR3 consists of 12 residues. Trimming cost V 3 bases and J 4 bases, with 6 bases left between them. This chain's CDR3 is CASSFNGETQYF. The CDR3 coding sequence is TGTGCCAGCAGCTTTAACGGAGAGACCCAGTACTTC.

CDR3 sequence: CASGSRDTLSGNTIYF. The CDR3 DNA reads as TGTGCCAGCGGGTCCCGGGACACTCTCTCTGGAAACACCATATATTTT. This chain connects TRBV25-1 to TRBJ1-3; weak D call: TRBD1 (6 bases). Trimming removed 8 bases at V and 0 bases at J, with 17 bases between. This CDR3 contains 16 residues. The germline V gene encodes CDR1 MGHDK and CDR2 SYGVNS.

As for this clone: One end of the junction is discordant with germline, which a read error may explain. The rearrangement uses TRBV6-5 and TRBJ2-7; 10 nucleotides align to TRBD2. CDR1 MNHEY and CDR2 SVGAGI come from the germline V gene. This CDR3 has 16 residues. The CDR3 loop is CAGSYLAGANTYEQYF. DNA for the CDR3: TGTGCCGGCAGTTACCTAGCGGGAGCCAACACTTACGAGCAGTACTTC.

This clone was detected a few times. CDR3 coding DNA: TGTGCCAGCAGCTTAATTCGGAGGGGACCTGAAGGTAGTACTGAAGCTTTCTTT. This gives the protein CASSLIRRGPEGSTEAFF. This sequence joins TRBV7-6 and TRBJ1-1; TRBD1 might be the D (5 bases). Germline loops: CDR1 SGHVS, CDR2 FNYEAQ. V dropped 2 bases and J dropped 5 bases, with 24 bases sitting between them. CDR3 length: 18 residues.

This clone was picked up a small number of times. J is TRBJ1-5 and V is TRBV5-8; the D gene is possibly TRBD1 (5 bases). V lost 4 bases to trimming and J lost 3 bases, with 17 bases between them. This CDR3 is built from 16 residues. Germline assignment: CDR1 SGHTS and CDR2 YDEGEE. The CDR3 region has the DNA TGTGCCAGCAGCCAGGAGGGGCCCATCTCCAATCAGCCCCAGCATTTT. Translating it yields CASSQEGPISNQPQHF.

The V and J genes are TRBV7-7 and TRBJ2-7; D may be TRBD2 (5 bases). Trimming removed 5 bases at V and 2 bases at J, with 10 bases between. Germline V gene data show CDR1 as SSHAT and CDR2 as FNYEAQ (reference sequence). The CDR3 has 13 amino acids. CDR3 nucleotide sequence: TGTGCCAGCAGCGCGGGTCCCGCCTACGAGCAGTACTTC. This codes for CASSAGPAYEQYF.

This chain joins TRBV30 and TRBJ2-7, with 8 bases that match TRBD1. This CDR3 contains 17 residues. In germline, CDR1 is GTSNPN, CDR2 SVGIG (reference sequence). V shed 0 bases and J 0 bases; nucleotides not matched to a gene: 10. CDR3 amino acids: CAWSVHGTGGFSYEQYF. The CDR3 coding sequence is TGTGCCTGGAGTGTACACGGAACAGGGGGATTCTCCTACGAGCAGTACTTC.

The chain couples TRBV14 to TRBJ2-1, with TRBD2 matching 11 bases. V dropped 3 bases and J dropped 2; count of bases not matched to a gene: 6. This CDR3 is built from 17 residues. CDR1 SGHDN and CDR2 FVKESK come from the germline V gene. Written as DNA, the CDR3 is TGTGCCAGCAGCCACGTACTAGCGGGAGCCCCCTACAATGAGCAGTTCTTC. The encoded protein is CASSHVLAGAPYNEQFF.

The chain employs TRBV30 and TRBJ2-5; the match to TRBD2 covers 9 bases. The DNA matches TRBJ2-7 better at its end, which makes the J call doubtful. The germline V gene encodes CDR1 GTSNPN and CDR2 SVGIG (reference sequence). The CDR3 spans 15 residues. For the CDR3, the DNA is TGTGCCTGGAGTGTAAAAGCGGGGGGCCTCTACGAGCAGTACTTC. Its protein is CAWSVKAGGLYEQYF.

The CDR3 sequence: CASSGPAGVYGYTF. As DNA, the CDR3 is TGTGCCAGCAGTGGTCCGGCAGGGGTCTATGGCTACACCTTC. V is TRBV2 and J is TRBJ1-2; a possible D gene is TRBD1 (6 bases). From germline, CDR1 is SNHLY and CDR2 FYNNEI. CDR3 length: 14 residues. V was trimmed by 4 bases and J by 4 bases, leaving 13 bases between them.

The chain employs TRBV29-1 and TRBJ1-3; D is unresolved. Germline V gene sequence: CDR1 SQVTM, CDR2 ANQGSEA. This CDR3 region has 14 residues. The V gene lost 6 bases and the J gene lost 0 bases, with 12 bases spanning the gap. DNA of the CDR3: TGCAGCGTGCGACGGGGTTCCTCTGGAAACACCATATATTTT. Residues: CSVRRGSSGNTIYF.

The V call is TRBV27, the J call TRBJ1-1; D is unresolved. V lost 0 bases to trimming and J lost 5 bases, with 7 bases between them. Germline CDR1 and CDR2: MNHEY and SMNVEV (reference sequence). This CDR3 region has 13 residues. The CDR3 coding sequence is TGTGCCAGCAGTTTATCGTGGGAGACTGAAGCTTTCTTT. Protein: CASSLSWETEAFF.

The V call is TRBV4-1, the J call TRBJ2-3; TRBD2 matches at 9 bases. Germline V gene sequence: CDR1 MGHRA, CDR2 YSYEKL. The CDR3 runs to 17 residues. Trimming at V came to 4 bases and at J to 0 bases, leaving 8 bases not matched to a gene. CDR3 DNA: TGCGCCAGCAGCCTAGCGGGGGTGGCACCGAGCACAGATACGCAGTATTTT. It yields the protein CASSLAGVAPSTDTQYF.

The chain joins TRBV7-9 to TRBJ1-1, with 7 bases lining up with TRBD1. The CDR3 is made up of 15 amino acids. CDR1 SEHNR and CDR2 FQNEAQ come from the germline V gene (reference sequence). V lost 4 bases and J lost 5; bases outside the gene matches: 10. The CDR3 DNA reads TGTGCCAGCAGCTCTAAAACAGGGGTCGGGACTGAAGCTTTCTTT. Its protein product is CASSSKTGVGTEAFF.

This clone has only a few counts. The rearrangement joins TRBV6-6 to TRBJ1-1, with 7 bases aligning to TRBD1. This CDR3 spans 14 amino acids. Germline assignment: CDR1 MNHNY and CDR2 SVGAGI (reference sequence). V gave up 6 bases and J gave up 1 base; unmatched junction bases: 5. The CDR3 DNA reads as TGTGCCAGCAGGTCCGGGACAGCGAACACTGAAGCTTTCTTT. It is translated as CASRSGTANTEAFF.

V and J are TRBV19 and TRBJ2-5; 9 positions match TRBD1. With 5 bases clipped from V and 4 bases from J, the junction kept 8 bases outside the gene matches. The CDR3 loop spans 15 amino acids. The germline gives CDR1 LNHDA, CDR2 SQIVND (reference sequence). This CDR3 reads CASSLGQGIRETQYF. CDR3 coding DNA: TGTGCCAGTAGTCTCGGACAGGGGATAAGAGAGACCCAGTACTTC.

The chain combines TRBV4-1 with TRBJ2-3; 10 positions agree with TRBD2. CDR3 length equals 16 residues. Looked up from germline, CDR1 is MGHRA and CDR2 is YSYEKL. Losses at the gene ends were 0 bases for V and 10 bases for J; bases not matched to a gene: 10. The CDR3 region has the DNA TGCGCCAGCAGCCAAGATCCCAGCGGGAGGGGTCTCGCGCAGTATTTT. Encoded protein: CASSQDPSGRGLAQYF.